What follows are 13 T cell receptor beta chains derived from one specimen sequenced in a study of vaccination and CD4 T cells after COVID-19 (dated by TCRdb to 2021 to 2024). Antigens for these TCRs are unknown. The meaning of the sample's treatment or condition label: roughly ten-day PBMC culture with coronavirus spike peptide pools or control peptides (ViraFEST assay). CD4+ T cells from unexposed donors were collected before the COVID-19 pandemic (2011-2018). Library preparation employed PCR. The sequencing machine was an Illumina iSeq 100. TCR sequencing of DNA from cultured CD4+ T cells used the Oncomine TCR Beta short-read assay at the Johns Hopkins FTIC core. TCRdb reanalyzed the raw reads on its own, using fastp at Q25 for trimming and MiXCR for clone calling, and kept in-frame beta chains. Merged by CDR3 protein, the rows form single entries marked with the most common genes and DNA. The sample table records 8,000 to 9,000 distinct CDR3 sequences; roughly 48% of these occur just once. The ten largest clonotypes hold around 27% of the sample.

Source material: CD4+ T cells from blood, cultured in vitro. Receptors were obtained from a human donor in good health.

The chain has TRBV7-9 and TRBJ2-7; D is uncertain. The CDR3 consists of 13 residues. Germline assignment: CDR1 SEHNR and CDR2 FQNEAQ (reference sequence). V was trimmed by 5 bases and J by 3 bases, leaving 11 bases between them. CDR3 in DNA: TGTGCCAGCAGCAGACGGACGGACTACGAGCAGTACTTC. Protein: CASSRRTDYEQYF.

The chain uses TRBV5-1 and TRBJ2-7, with D perhaps TRBD1 (5 bases). The CDR3 is 15 residues long. The ends were cut back, 4 bases at V and 5 bases at J, with 19 bases in the middle. Germline CDR1 reads SGHRS; CDR2 reads YFSETQ. In nucleotides, the CDR3 is TGCGCCAGCAGCATCGGACATACCAACTTCCACGAGCAGTACTTC. Residues: CASSIGHTNFHEQYF.

This clonotype has more than one count but fewer than ten. The chain recombines TRBV7-9 with TRBJ1-2, with 7 bases fitting TRBD1. Germline V gene sequence: CDR1 SEHNR, CDR2 FQNEAQ (reference sequence). Trimming removed 5 bases from V and 8 bases from J; junction bases left unmatched: 11. The CDR3 has 14 residues. CDR3 in amino acids: CASSPTYRGGGYTF. The CDR3 DNA sequence: TGTGCCAGCAGCCCGACCTACAGGGGTGGAGGCTACACCTTC. Variable domain in full (rest from reference TRBV7-9 and TRBJ1-2): DTGVSQNPRHKITKRGQNVTFRCDPISEHNRLYWYRQTLGQGPEFLTYFQNEAQLEKSRLLSDRFSAERPKGSFSTLEIQRTEQGDSAMYLCASSPTYRGGGYTFGSGTRLTVV.

This clonotype has just a few counts. The J gene is TRBJ1-2, the V gene TRBV6-5; D might be TRBD1 (5 bases). Germline-derived CDR1 and CDR2 are MNHEY and SVGAGI. The V end lost 4 bases, the J end lost 6 bases, and 9 bases lay between the germline ends. CDR3 length: 12 amino acids. The CDR3 sequence is CASSFQGHGYTF. In nucleotides, the CDR3 is TGTGCCAGCAGTTTTCAGGGCCATGGCTACACCTTC.

This clonotype was seen a few times. The rearrangement links TRBV19 to TRBJ2-5; D remains unclear. This CDR3 is built from 15 residues. V was trimmed by 2 bases and J by 1 base, leaving 11 bases between them. The germline CDR1 and CDR2 sequences are LNHDA and SQIVND (reference sequence). As DNA, the CDR3 is TGTGCCAGTAGTATATGGGTCGATGTCCAAGAGACCCAGTACTTC. Residues: CASSIWVDVQETQYF. The variable domain in full, with the rest retrieved from reference TRBV19 and TRBJ2-5, is DGGITQSPKYLFRKEGQNVTLSCEQNLNHDAMYWYRQDPGQGLRLIYYSQIVNDFQKGDIAEGYSVSREKKESFPLTVTSAQKNPTAFYLCASSIWVDVQETQYFGPGTRLLVL.

The chain combines TRBV6-1 with TRBJ1-2; 8 bases are a match to TRBD1. Germline values: CDR1 MNHNS, CDR2 SASEGT. V shed 5 bases, J shed 7 bases, and the junction held 9 bases outside the gene matches. There are 14 residues in the CDR3. CDR3 DNA sequence: TGTGCCAGCAGTACTAAACAGGGGGTCTCTGGCTACACCTTC. It codes for CASSTKQGVSGYTF.

This chain joins TRBV6-4 and TRBJ2-5; 11 nucleotides line up with TRBD2. This CDR3 is 15 amino acids long. Germline trimming cut 4 bases from V and 2 bases from J; bases unmatched to any gene: 3. CDR1 MRHNA and CDR2 SNTAGT come from the germline V gene. As DNA, the CDR3 is TGTGCCAGCAGTGGGACTAGCGGGCCACAAGAGACCCAGTACTTC. Its protein is CASSGTSGPQETQYF.

There are a few counts of this clonotype. The genes are TRBV6-2 or TRBV6-3 and TRBJ2-2; D is unclear. Trimming removed 2 bases at V and 4 bases at J, with 11 bases between. Per germline, CDR1 MNHEY and CDR2 SVGEGT. This CDR3 region has 15 residues. Written as DNA, the CDR3 is TGTGCCAGCAGTTACGAGTGGGCCCCCACCGGGGAGCTGTTTTTT. Its translation is CASSYEWAPTGELFF.

The chain recombines TRBV28 with TRBJ2-5, with D possibly matching TRBD1 (8 bases). The CDR3 has 13 amino acids. V lost 6 bases and J lost 4, with 12 bases in between. CDR1 MDHEN and CDR2 SYDVKM come from the germline V gene. The CDR3 region is CASRTGEGETQYF. CDR3 bases: TGTGCCAGCAGGACAGGGGAGGGAGAGACCCAGTACTTC.

V gene TRBV6-1 combines with J gene TRBJ2-7; a weak D match, TRBD2 (5 bases). With 2 bases removed from V and 3 bases from J, the gap between germline ends came to 8 bases. Germline CDR1 is MNHNS and CDR2 is SASEGT. The length of the CDR3 is 13 residues. CDR3 loop: CASSELRVYEQYF. For the CDR3, the DNA is TGTGCCAGCAGTGAACTGAGGGTCTACGAGCAGTACTTC.

This clonotype was detected a few times. The gene calls are TRBV12-3 or TRBV12-4 and TRBJ1-1; 9 bases align to TRBD1. J gave up 4 bases and V 0 bases, and 12 bases lay outside the gene matches. The CDR3 sequence is 18 residues long. Written as DNA, the CDR3 is TGTGCCAGCAGTTTAGCGTTGGGACAGGGATGGGAGGGCACTGAAGCTTTCTTT. Encoded protein: CASSLALGQGWEGTEAFF.

This clonotype came up a few times. This sequence joins TRBV2 and TRBJ1-2, with 7 bases fitting TRBD1. The ends lost 8 bases at V and 2 bases at J; junction bases unmatched: 8. The CDR3 is 14 residues long. The V gene's germline CDR1 is SNHLY and CDR2 FYNNEI. The CDR3 DNA sequence: TGTGCCAGCGCCCAGGGGGGGGCCAACTATGGCTACACCTTC. Its translation: CASAQGGANYGYTF. The full variable domain, its missing parts supplied by reference TRBV2 and TRBJ1-2, is EPEVTQTPSHQVTQMGQEVILRCVPISNHLYFYWYRQILGQKVEFLVSFYNNEISEKSEIFDDQFSVERPDGSNFTLKIRSTKLEDSAMYFCASAQGGANYGYTFGSGTRLTVV.

In DNA, the CDR3 is TGTGCCTGGAAGCACGCGGGAGCGGGCGAGCAGTACTTC. Translated: CAWKHAGAGEQYF. The V gene is TRBV30, the J gene TRBJ2-7; 7 positions match TRBD2. Per the germline V gene, CDR1 is GTSNPN and CDR2 is SVGIG (reference sequence). After removal of 4 bases from V and 6 bases from J, the junction contained 9 bases not matched to a gene. CDR3 length equals 13 residues.